This T cell receptor beta chain was retrieved from a study of T cells expressing NK-cell markers (dated by TCRdb to 2020 to 2022). Context from the whole study: In sorted CD3+CD56+NKG2C+, CD3+CD56+NKG2C- and CD3+CD56-NKG2C+ T-cell subsets from several donors, TCR beta-chain repertoires were profiled. Seven of the eight sequenced donors were HCMV-seropositive and one was HCMV-seronegative. Randomly selected healthy volunteers, three men and five women, were used as the eight sequenced donors. Libraries were sequenced as 2 x 150 bp reads on Illumina HiSeq 2000/2500, MiSeq or NextSeq.

The full study reports these points: Whether the expanded NKG2C-expressing T cell clones were specific for HCMV antigens was left unclear. For several donors, the dominant CD3+CD56+NKG2C+ clonotypes were among the top 10 CD8+ clonotypes and accounted for roughly 1.0-7.5% of CD8+ T cells. Those dominant clonotypes were again the most abundant among CD3+CD56-NKG2C+ cells in a few donors, at roughly 25-65%.

Points on this clonotype: The antigen it recognizes is unknown.

A commercial ELISA kit detecting HCMV-specific IgG in serum was used to determine HCMV serostatus. Ficoll density gradient centrifugation was used to isolate peripheral blood mononuclear cells from blood. From its cysteine to its phenylalanine, the CDR3 spans 16 amino acids. No DNA sequence was recorded. CDR1 and CDR2 were assigned from the germline V gene as SQVTM and ANQGSEA. TCRdb lists the instrument as Illumina HiSeq 2000. TCR beta cDNA libraries were prepared using 5'RACE template switching, which introduced a universal primer site and unique molecular identifiers. Synthesis of cDNA was primed from the TCR beta constant segment and was followed by two consecutive PCR amplification steps. The authors processed their data as follows. MIGEC handled demultiplexing of the reads and grouping by UMI, while MiTCR was used to assemble and quantify clonotypes. To exclude erroneous sequences, any TCR cDNA sequence not supported by at least two reads was discarded. The tcR package was used for downstream repertoire analysis, with clonotypes matched between fractions based on CDR3 nucleotide sequence plus V segment. VDJmatch was used to annotate antigen specificity against VDJdb, with one amino acid substitution allowed in CDR3. TCRdb reprocessed the reads and assigns one entry to each CDR3 protein sequence, leaving out DNA. In this record, the V and J calls reflect TCRdb's handling and not the investigators' own analysis. This sample's table lists about 160,000 distinct CDR3 sequences. The biggest ten clones account for about 18% of the sample.

Sequenced material: blood T cells: a sorted CD56 or NKG2C T cell subset, CD4+ or CD8+ T cells, or bulk PBMC T cells (not recorded which). Recombination linked TRBV29-1 to TRBJ2-3; TCRdb's D call, TRBD2, is unchecked because there is no DNA. This TCR derives from a woman between 18 and 69 years old in good health. The CDR3 loop reads CSVEAHQRTSTDTQYF.